This T cell receptor beta chain was identified during a study of blood T cell repertoires in COVID-19. Across the study: Material from acute and convalescent COVID-19 was sourced from the United States, Italy and Spain. T cells, B-cell-depleted T cells, or PBMCs supplied cDNA or gDNA.

Generated by immunoSEQ multiplex PCR, the TCRdb table keeps only in-frame clones and is missing some. The sample yields 200,000 to 250,000 clones, 84% seen once. Germline V lookup: CDR1 LNHDA, CDR2 SQIVND (reference sequence). This CDR3 contains 13 residues. Trimming cost V 7 bases and J 4 bases, with 11 bases left between them. The chain is built from TRBV19 and TRBJ1-5; D might be TRBD1 (6 bases). Source material: peripheral blood. The source of this sequence is a woman between 40 and 50 years old who had recovered from COVID-19. The CDR3 here is CASTGDMNQPQHF. CDR3 DNA sequence: TGTGCCAGTACCGGGGACATGAATCAGCCCCAGCATTTT.